A single T cell receptor beta chain is shown here with its context. Source study methods: Reference gene primers were amplified, and this amplification served to estimate nucleated cell counts. The table came from immunoSEQ multiplex PCR; TCRdb's copy has only in-frame clones and leaves some out. Clone size and the V and J calls come from that table; the DNA yielded D and trimming. The table records nearly 50,000 clones, around 86% of them present only once. The V and J ends lost 6 bases and 4 bases respectively, with 18 bases between them. The germline V gene has CDR1 LNHNV and CDR2 YYDKDF (reference sequence). The CDR3 totals 15 residues. These data belong to a study of blood T cell repertoires in COVID-19. Study overall: There were acute and convalescent COVID-19 samples, and they came from the United States, Italy and Spain. T cells, B-cell-depleted T cells, or PBMCs provided the cDNA or gDNA that served as material.

The chain employs TRBV15 and TRBJ1-2, with a tentative D call TRBD1 (5 bases). The sequencing sample was made of peripheral blood. This sequence originates from a woman aged 80 or over with COVID-19, enrolled during active disease. The CDR3 sequence: CATSPARGEAYGYTF. Here the CDR3 DNA reads TGTGCCACCAGTCCAGCAAGAGGGGAGGCCTATGGCTACACCTTC.